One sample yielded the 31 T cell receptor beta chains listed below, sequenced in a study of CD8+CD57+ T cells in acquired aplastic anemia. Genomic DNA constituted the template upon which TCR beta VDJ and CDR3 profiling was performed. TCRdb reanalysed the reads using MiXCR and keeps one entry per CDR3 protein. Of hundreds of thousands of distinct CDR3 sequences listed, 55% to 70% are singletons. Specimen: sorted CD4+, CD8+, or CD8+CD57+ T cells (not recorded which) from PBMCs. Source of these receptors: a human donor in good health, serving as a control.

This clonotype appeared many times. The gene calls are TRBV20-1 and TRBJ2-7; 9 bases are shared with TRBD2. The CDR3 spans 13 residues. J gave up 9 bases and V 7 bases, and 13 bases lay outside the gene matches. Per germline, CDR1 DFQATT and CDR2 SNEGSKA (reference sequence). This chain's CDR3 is CSVEASGVVGQYF. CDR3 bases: TGCAGTGTTGAAGCTAGCGGGGTTGTCGGGCAGTACTTC.

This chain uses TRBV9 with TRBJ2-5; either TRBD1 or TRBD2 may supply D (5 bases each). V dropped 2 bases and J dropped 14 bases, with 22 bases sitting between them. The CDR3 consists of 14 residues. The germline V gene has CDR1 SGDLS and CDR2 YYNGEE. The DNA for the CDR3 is TGTGCCAGCAGCGTCCGACTCGCCTCGGGGACCAACTACTTC. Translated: CASSVRLASGTNYF.

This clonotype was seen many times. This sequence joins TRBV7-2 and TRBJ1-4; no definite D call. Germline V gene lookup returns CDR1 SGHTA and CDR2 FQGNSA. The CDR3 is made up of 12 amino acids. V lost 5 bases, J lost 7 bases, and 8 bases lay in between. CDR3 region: CASSPRGEKLFF. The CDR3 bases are TGTGCCAGCAGCCCCCGGGGTGAAAAACTGTTTTTT.

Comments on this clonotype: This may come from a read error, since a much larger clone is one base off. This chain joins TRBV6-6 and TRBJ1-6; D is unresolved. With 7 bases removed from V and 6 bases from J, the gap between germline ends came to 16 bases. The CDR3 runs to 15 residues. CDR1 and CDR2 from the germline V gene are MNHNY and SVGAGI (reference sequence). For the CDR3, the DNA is TGTGCCAGCACCAAATGGGGAGCGGTTAATTCACCCCTCCACTTT. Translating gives CASTKWGAVNSPLHF.

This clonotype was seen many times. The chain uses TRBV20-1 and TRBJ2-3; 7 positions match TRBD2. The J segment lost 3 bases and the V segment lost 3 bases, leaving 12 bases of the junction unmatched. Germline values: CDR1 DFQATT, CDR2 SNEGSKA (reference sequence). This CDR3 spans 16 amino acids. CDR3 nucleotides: TGCAGTGCTAGCGAGGACGGGGGAGGGCAGACAGATACGCAGTATTTT. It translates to CSASEDGGGQTDTQYF.

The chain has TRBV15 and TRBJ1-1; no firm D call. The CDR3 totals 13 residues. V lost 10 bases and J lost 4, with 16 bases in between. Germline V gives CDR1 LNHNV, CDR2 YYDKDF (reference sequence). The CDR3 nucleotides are TGTGCCAGCAGAAGGGCGCCGGGCACTGAAGCTTTCTTT. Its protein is CASRRAPGTEAFF.

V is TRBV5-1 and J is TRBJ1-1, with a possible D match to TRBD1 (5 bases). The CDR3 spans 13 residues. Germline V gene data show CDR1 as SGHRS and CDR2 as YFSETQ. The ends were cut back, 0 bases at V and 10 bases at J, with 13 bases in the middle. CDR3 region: CASSLDGDAVAFF. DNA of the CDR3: TGCGCCAGCAGCTTGGACGGGGACGCTGTAGCTTTCTTT.

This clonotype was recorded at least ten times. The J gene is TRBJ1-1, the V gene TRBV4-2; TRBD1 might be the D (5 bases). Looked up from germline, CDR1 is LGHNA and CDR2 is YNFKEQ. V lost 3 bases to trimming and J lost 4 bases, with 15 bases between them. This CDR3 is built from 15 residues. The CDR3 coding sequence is TGTGCCAGCAGCCAGGTTACAGGAGGAGGCACTGAAGCTTTCTTT. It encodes CASSQVTGGGTEAFF.

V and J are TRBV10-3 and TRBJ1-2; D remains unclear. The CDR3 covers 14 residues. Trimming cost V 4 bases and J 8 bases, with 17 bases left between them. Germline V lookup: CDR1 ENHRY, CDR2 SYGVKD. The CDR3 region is CAISGLDTEDGYTF. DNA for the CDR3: TGTGCCATCAGTGGGCTCGACACGGAGGACGGCTACACCTTC.

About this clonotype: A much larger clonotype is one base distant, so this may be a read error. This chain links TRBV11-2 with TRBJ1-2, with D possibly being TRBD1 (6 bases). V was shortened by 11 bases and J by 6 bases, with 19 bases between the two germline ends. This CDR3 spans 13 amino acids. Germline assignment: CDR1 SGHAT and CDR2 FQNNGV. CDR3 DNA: TGTGCCTGGAACCTAGGAGGGGGGGATGGCTACACCTTC. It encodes CAWNLGGGDGYTF.

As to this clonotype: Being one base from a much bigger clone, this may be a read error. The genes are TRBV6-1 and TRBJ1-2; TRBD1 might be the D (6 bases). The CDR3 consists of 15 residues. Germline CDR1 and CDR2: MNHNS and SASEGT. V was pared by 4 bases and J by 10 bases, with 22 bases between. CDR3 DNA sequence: TGTGCCAGCAGTGCAAGCGTGGGGGGCGCCGATGACTACACCTTC. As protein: CASSASVGGADDYTF.

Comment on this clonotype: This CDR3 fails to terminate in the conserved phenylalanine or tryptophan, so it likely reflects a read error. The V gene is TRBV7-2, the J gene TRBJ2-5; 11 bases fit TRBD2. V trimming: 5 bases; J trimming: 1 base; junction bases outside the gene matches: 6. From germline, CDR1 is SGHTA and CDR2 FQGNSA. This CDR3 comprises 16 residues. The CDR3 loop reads CASSPGLAGGQETQYL. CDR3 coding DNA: TGTGCCAGCAGCCCGGGGCTAGCGGGGGGCCAAGAGACCCAGTACCTC.

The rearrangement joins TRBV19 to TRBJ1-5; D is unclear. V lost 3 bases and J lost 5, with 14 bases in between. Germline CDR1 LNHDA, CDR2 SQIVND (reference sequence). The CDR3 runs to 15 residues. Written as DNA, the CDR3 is TGTGCCAGTAGTATGGGGTTTGGGCGTTATCAGCCCCAGCATTTT. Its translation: CASSMGFGRYQPQHF.

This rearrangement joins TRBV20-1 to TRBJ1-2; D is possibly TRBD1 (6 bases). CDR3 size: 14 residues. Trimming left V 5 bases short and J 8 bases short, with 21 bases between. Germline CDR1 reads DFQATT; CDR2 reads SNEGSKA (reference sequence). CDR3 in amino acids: CSARAEGQLVGYTF. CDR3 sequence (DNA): TGCAGTGCTCGCGCAGAAGGACAGCTTGTGGGCTACACCTTC.

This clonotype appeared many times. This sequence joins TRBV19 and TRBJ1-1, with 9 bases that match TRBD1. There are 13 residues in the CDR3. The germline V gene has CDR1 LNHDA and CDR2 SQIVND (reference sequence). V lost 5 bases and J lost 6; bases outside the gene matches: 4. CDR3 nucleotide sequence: TGTGCCAGTAGTTTACAGGGGGCCGCTGAAGCTTTCTTT. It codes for CASSLQGAAEAFF.

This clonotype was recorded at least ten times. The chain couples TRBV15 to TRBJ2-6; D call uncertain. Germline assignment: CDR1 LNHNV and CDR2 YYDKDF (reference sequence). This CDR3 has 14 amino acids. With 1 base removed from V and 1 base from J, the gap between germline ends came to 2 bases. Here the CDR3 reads CATSRVSGANVLTF. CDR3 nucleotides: TGTGCCACCAGCAGAGTTTCTGGGGCCAACGTCCTGACTTTC.

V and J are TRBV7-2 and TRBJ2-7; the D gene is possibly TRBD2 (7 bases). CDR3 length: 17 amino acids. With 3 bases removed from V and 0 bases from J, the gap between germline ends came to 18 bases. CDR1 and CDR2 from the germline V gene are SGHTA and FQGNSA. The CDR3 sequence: CASSLRSGGLSSYEQYF. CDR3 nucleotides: TGTGCCAGCAGCTTGCGGTCCGGGGGGCTAAGCTCCTACGAGCAGTACTTC.

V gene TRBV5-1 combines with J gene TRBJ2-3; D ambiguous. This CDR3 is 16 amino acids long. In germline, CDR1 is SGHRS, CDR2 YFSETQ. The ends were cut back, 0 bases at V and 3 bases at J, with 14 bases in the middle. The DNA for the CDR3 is TGCGCCAGCAGCTTGGCCGAGTCCCCTTGGACAGATACGCAGTATTTT. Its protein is CASSLAESPWTDTQYF.

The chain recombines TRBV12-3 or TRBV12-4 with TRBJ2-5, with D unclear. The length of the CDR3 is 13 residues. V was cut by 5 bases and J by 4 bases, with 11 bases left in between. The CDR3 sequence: CASSRPWIETQYF. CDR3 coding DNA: TGTGCCAGCAGTCGACCGTGGATAGAGACCCAGTACTTC.

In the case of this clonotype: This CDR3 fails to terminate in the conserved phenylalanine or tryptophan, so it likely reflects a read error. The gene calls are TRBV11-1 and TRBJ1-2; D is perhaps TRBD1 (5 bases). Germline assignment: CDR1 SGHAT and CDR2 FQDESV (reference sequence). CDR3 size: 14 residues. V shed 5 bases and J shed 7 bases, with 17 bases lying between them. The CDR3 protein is CASSGTRTASGYTL. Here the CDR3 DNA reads TGTGCCAGCAGCGGGACGCGCACAGCTTCTGGCTACACCCTC.

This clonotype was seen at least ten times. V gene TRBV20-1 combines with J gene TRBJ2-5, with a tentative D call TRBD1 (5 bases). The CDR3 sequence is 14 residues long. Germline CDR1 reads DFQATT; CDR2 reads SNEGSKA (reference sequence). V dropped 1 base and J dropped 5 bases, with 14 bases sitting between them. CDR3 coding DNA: TGCAGTGCTAGAGTCCAGGGATCCAGTGAGACCCAGTACTTC. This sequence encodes CSARVQGSSETQYF.

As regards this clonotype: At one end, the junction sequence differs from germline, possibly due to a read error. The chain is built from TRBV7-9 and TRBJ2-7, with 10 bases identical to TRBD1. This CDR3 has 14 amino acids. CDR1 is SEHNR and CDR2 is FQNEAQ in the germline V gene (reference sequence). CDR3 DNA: TGTGCCAGCAGCTTCGGGACAGGGGCCTACAAGCAGTACTTC. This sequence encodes CASSFGTGAYKQYF.

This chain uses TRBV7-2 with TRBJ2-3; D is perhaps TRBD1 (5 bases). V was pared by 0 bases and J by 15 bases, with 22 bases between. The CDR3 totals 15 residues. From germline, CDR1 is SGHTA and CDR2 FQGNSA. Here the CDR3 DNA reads TGTGCCAGCAGCTTAGCGGGCAGGGAAAATGGCTACACCTATTTT. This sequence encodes CASSLAGRENGYTYF.

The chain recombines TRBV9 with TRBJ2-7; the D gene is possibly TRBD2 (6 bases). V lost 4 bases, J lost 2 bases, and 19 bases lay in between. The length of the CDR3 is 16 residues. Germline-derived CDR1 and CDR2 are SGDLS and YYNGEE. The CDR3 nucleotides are TGTGCCAGCAGCCCCCACCAAGCGGGTATCCCCTACGAGCAGTACTTC. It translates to CASSPHQAGIPYEQYF.

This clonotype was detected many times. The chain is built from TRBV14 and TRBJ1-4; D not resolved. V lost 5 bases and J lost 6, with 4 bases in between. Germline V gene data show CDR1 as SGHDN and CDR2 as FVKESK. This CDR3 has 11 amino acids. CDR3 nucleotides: TGTGCCAGCAGCGCGTATGAAAAACTGTTTTTT. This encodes CASSAYEKLFF.

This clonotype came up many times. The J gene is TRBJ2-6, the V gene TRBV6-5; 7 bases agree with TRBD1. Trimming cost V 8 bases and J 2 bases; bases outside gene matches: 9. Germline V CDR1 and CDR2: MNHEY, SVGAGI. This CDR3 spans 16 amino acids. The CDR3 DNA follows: TGTGCCAGCTGTCGATCAACAGGGGCTGGGGCCAACGTCCTGACTTTC. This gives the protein CASCRSTGAGANVLTF.

CDR3 bases: TGCAGCGGAGCTAGCGGGAGCAGCACCGGGGAGCTGTTTTTT. It codes for CSGASGSSTGELFF. This sequence joins TRBV29-1 and TRBJ2-2; 10 nucleotides match TRBD2. J gave up 4 bases and V 7 bases, and 6 bases lay outside the gene matches. The CDR3 runs 14 residues. Looked up from germline, CDR1 is SQVTM and CDR2 is ANQGSEA.

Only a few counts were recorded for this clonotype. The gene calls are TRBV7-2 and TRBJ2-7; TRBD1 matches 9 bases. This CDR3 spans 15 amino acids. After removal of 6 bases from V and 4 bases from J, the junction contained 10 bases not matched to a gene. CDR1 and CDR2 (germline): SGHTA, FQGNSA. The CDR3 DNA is TGTGCCAGCAGTTTGACCGGGACAGGGACATACGAGCAGTACTTC. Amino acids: CASSLTGTGTYEQYF.

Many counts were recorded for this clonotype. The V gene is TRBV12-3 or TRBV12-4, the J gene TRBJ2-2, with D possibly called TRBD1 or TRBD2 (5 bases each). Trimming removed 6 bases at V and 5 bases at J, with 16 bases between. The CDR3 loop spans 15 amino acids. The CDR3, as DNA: TGTGCCAGCAGCCAAGGGACGTCGAGAACCGGGGAGCTGTTTTTT. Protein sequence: CASSQGTSRTGELFF.

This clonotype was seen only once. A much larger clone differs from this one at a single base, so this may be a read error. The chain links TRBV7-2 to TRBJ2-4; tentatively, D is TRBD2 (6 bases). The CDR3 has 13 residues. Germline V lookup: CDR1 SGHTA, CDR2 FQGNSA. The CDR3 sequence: CAGSPGLAYVQYF. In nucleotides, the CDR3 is TGTGCCGGCAGCCCGGGACTTGCCTATGTTCAGTACTTC.

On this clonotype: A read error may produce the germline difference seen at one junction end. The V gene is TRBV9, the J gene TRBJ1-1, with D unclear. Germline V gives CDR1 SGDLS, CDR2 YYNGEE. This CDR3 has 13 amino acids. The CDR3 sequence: CASRPEGNAEAFF. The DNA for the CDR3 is TGTGCCAGCAGGCCGGAGGGAAACGCTGAGGCTTTCTTT. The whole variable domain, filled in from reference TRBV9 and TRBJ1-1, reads DSGVTQTPKHLITATGQRVTLRCSPRSGDLSVYWYQQSLDQGLQFLIQYYNGEERAKGNILERFSAQQFPDLHSELNLSSLELGDSALYFCASRPEGNAEAFFGQGTRLTVV.